The TCR beta chain described here comes from a study of CD8 T cells in ankylosing spondylitis. General study results and limits: Disease-associated clonotypes exhibited CD8+ identity and were relatively infrequent in peripheral blood. What appeared characteristic of ankylosing spondylitis blood was a TCR beta motif of several highly homologous variants. Disease-linked clones reportedly showed significant enrichment in matched ankylosing spondylitis synovial fluid. Earlier work had already found some motif variants in reactive arthritis synovial fluid and blood.

With 7 bases clipped from V and 4 bases from J, the junction kept 9 bases outside the gene matches. The germline V gene has CDR1 ENHRY and CDR2 SYGVKD. This CDR3 has 14 residues. TCRdb analysed the 5' RACE reads with MiXCR anew, one entry per CDR3 protein. The sample yields about 540,000 distinct CDR3 sequences, over 9.5% seen once. Of note for this clonotype: Its antigen is not identified.

The chain uses TRBV10-3 and TRBJ1-1, with TRBD1 identical over 7 bases. The receptor's source is a male donor with ankylosing spondylitis. Sample: blood, either unsorted or a sorted T cell fraction (not recorded which). The CDR3 reads CAINVDREGTEAFF. CDR3 DNA: TGTGCCATCAACGTAGACAGGGAGGGCACTGAAGCTTTCTTT.